This T cell receptor beta chain was obtained from a study of radiotherapy plus CTLA-4 blockade in lung cancer. Between the trimmed V and J ends, which lost 6 bases and 13 bases, there was a span of 14 bases. The V gene's germline CDR1 is SGHRS and CDR2 YFSETQ. The CDR3 contains 11 residues. Some clones are missing from TCRdb's copy, which holds only in-frame ones; the method was immunoSEQ multiplex PCR. The sample lists tens of thousands of clones; more than 70% were seen once. The source was peripheral blood, collected from a patient treated with radiotherapy plus ipilimumab. The chain has TRBV5-1 and TRBJ2-1; tentative D call: TRBD1 (6 bases). This receptor was taken from a human donor with non-small cell lung cancer who had a complete response to radiotherapy plus ipilimumab. This CDR3 reads CASTGDRYQFF. CDR3 sequence (DNA): TGCGCCAGCACCGGAGACAGGTATCAGTTCTTC.